The text below deals with one TCR beta chain. The antigen is not known. These data belong to a study of cytomegalovirus exposure and HLA in healthy donors. Study outcomes and limitations: A previous analysis found most TCR beta V segments productive roughly 90% or roughly 30% of the time. Some TCR beta chains (164 of them) were listed as cytomegalovirus-associated. In a later analysis, HLA-associated beta chains showed higher expansion and lower generation probabilities than comparable chains. Per published reports, the classifier diagnosed cytomegalovirus status with high specificity and sensitivity.

The PCR contained 60 Vbeta and 13 Jbeta primers. Clones were sequenced by immunoSEQ multiplex PCR, and TCRdb holds only the in-frame ones, with some missing. The sample lists 200,000 or so clones; roughly 84% were seen once. V was pared by 4 bases and J by 5 bases, with 14 bases between. This CDR3 is built from 13 residues. The germline gives CDR1 GTSNPN, CDR2 SVGIG (reference sequence). The specimen sequenced was PBMCs. The sequence came from a boy aged 5-17 years in good health and CMV-seronegative. The chain recombines TRBV30 with TRBJ1-2; weak D call: TRBD1 (6 bases). The CDR3 sequence: CAWNGGLRYGYTF. DNA of the CDR3: TGTGCCTGGAACGGGGGGCTCCGATATGGCTACACCTTC.